This T cell receptor (beta chain) originates from a study of blood T cell repertoires in COVID-19. For the study at large: Both acute and convalescent COVID-19 samples were obtained from the United States, Italy and Spain. PBMCs, B-cell-depleted T cells, or T cells provided the cDNA or gDNA that made up the material.

The study recruited people aged about 18 to 89 years across around 24 US areas. Donors in Cohort 3 counted as recovered after two negative PCRs, clearance, or symptom resolution. Sequencing was performed with immunoSEQ multiplex PCR; in TCRdb, only in-frame clones are kept and a portion is missing. Here the sample spans about 160,000 clones, 75% to 85% being singletons. This receptor was identified in an older woman who had recovered from COVID-19. Specimen: PBMCs or T cells enriched from blood (not recorded which).

The CDR3 coding sequence is TGTGCCAGCAGCGGCGTTCGGGACAGGAGCTCTGGAAACACCATATATTTT. It codes for CASSGVRDRSSGNTIYF. The chain has TRBV9 and TRBJ1-3, with 8 nucleotides matching TRBD1. The V gene's germline CDR1 is SGDLS and CDR2 YYNGEE. The CDR3 extends over 17 amino acids. The J segment lost 0 bases and the V segment lost 3 bases, leaving 8 bases of the junction unmatched. The full variable domain, in which reference TRBV9 and TRBJ1-3 provide the parts outside the CDR3, is DSGVTQTPKHLITATGQRVTLRCSPRSGDLSVYWYQQSLDQGLQFLIQYYNGEERAKGNILERFSAQQFPDLHSELNLSSLELGDSALYFCASSGVRDRSSGNTIYFGEGSWLTVV.